Shown below are 8 T cell receptor beta chains from a single sample sequenced in a study of PD-L1 blockade in urothelial cancer. Sequenced by immunoSEQ multiplex PCR; TCRdb stores in-frame clones only, minus some. Of about 84,000 clones listed, around 80% are singletons. This material consisted of PBMCs, taken around atezolizumab (anti-PD-L1) treatment. The receptors shown here come from a man between 65 and 85 years old with urothelial cancer.

The chain combines TRBV7-2 with TRBJ2-1; TRBD2 aligns across 14 bases. Germline trimming cut 1 base from V and 9 bases from J; bases unmatched to any gene: 2. Germline CDR1 reads SGHTA; CDR2 reads FQGNSA. CDR3 length equals 15 residues. This chain's CDR3 is CASSLEGTSGGEQFF. In DNA form, the CDR3 reads TGTGCCAGCAGCTTAGAGGGGACTAGCGGGGGTGAGCAGTTCTTC. Combining the CDR3 with reference TRBV7-2 and TRBJ2-1 gives the whole variable domain GAGVSQSPSNKVTEKGKDVELRCDPISGHTALYWYRQSLGQGLEFLIYFQGNSAPDKSGLPSDRFSAERTGGSVSTLTIQRTQQEDSAVYLCASSLEGTSGGEQFFGPGTRLTVL.

This rearrangement joins TRBV19 to TRBJ1-2, with 8 bases lining up with TRBD1. CDR3 length: 14 residues. V was clipped by 5 bases and J by 3 bases; unmatched bases: 5. Germline CDR1 is LNHDA and CDR2 is SQIVND (reference sequence). The CDR3 bases are TGTGCCAGTAGTTATCAGGGGGCTTACTATGGCTACACCTTC. Residues: CASSYQGAYYGYTF.

The chain joins TRBV7-6 to TRBJ2-7; the D gene is possibly TRBD1 (6 bases). The CDR3 totals 14 residues. The germline V gene has CDR1 SGHVS and CDR2 FNYEAQ. The ends were cut back, 4 bases at V and 2 bases at J, with 12 bases in the middle. The CDR3 nucleotides read TGTGCCAGCAGCTCCCAGACAGGACCCTACGAGCAGTACTTC. Encoded protein: CASSSQTGPYEQYF.

The chain couples TRBV2 to TRBJ1-5, with 11 bases fitting TRBD1. Unmatched junction bases numbered 9, after V lost 5 bases and J lost 9 bases. Germline V gene sequence: CDR1 SNHLY, CDR2 FYNNEI. The CDR3 covers 15 residues. This chain's CDR3 is CASSPGTGGSRPQHF. The CDR3 DNA reads TGTGCCAGCAGTCCCGGGACAGGGGGGTCTAGGCCCCAGCATTTT.

The chain couples TRBV7-6 to TRBJ1-1; 8 bases align to TRBD1. V was pared by 0 bases and J by 4 bases, with 1 base of the junction left unmatched. This CDR3 contains 14 residues. The germline gives CDR1 SGHVS, CDR2 FNYEAQ. The CDR3: CASSLATGATEAFF. CDR3 in DNA: TGTGCCAGCAGCTTAGCGACAGGGGCCACTGAAGCTTTCTTT. Based on the CDR3 plus reference TRBV7-6 and TRBJ1-1, the full variable domain is GAGVSQSPRYKVTKRGQDVALRCDPISGHVSLYWYRQALGQGPEFLTYFNYEAQQDKSGLPNDRFSAERPEGSISTLTIQRTEQRDSAMYRCASSLATGATEAFFGQGTRLTVV.

This clone was counted once. The V and J genes are TRBV4-2 and TRBJ2-3; 11 bases match TRBD2. V dropped 1 base and J dropped 1; count of bases not matched to a gene: 1. The germline V gene encodes CDR1 LGHNA and CDR2 YNFKEQ. The CDR3 runs 16 residues. The CDR3 coding sequence is TGTGCCAGCAGCCAAGGTAGCGGGGGGGGCACAGATACGCAGTATTTT. Residues: CASSQGSGGGTDTQYF.

This chain links TRBV11-2 with TRBJ1-2, with a tentative D call TRBD1 (5 bases). The CDR3 loop spans 11 amino acids. In germline, CDR1 is SGHAT, CDR2 FQNNGV. Trimming pared 5 bases from V and 4 bases from J, leaving 5 bases between. The CDR3 DNA sequence: TGTGCCAGCAGCAGGGGCTATGGCTACACCTTC. Protein sequence: CASSRGYGYTF.

The chain employs TRBV7-2 and TRBJ2-7; perhaps TRBD2 as D (5 bases). CDR3 size: 14 residues. CDR1 is SGHTA and CDR2 is FQGNSA in the germline V gene. V was shortened by 8 bases and J by 3 bases, with 17 bases between the two germline ends. The CDR3 region has the DNA TGTGCCAGCGGATCTTTAGCGTCCCACTACGAGCAGTACTTC. This encodes CASGSLASHYEQYF. Full variable domain (missing parts from reference TRBV7-2 and TRBJ2-7): GAGVSQSPSNKVTEKGKDVELRCDPISGHTALYWYRQSLGQGLEFLIYFQGNSAPDKSGLPSDRFSAERTGGSVSTLTIQRTQQEDSAVYLCASGSLASHYEQYFGPGTRLTVT.